Listed below are T cell receptor beta chains from one sample, sequenced in a study of siplizumab effects on memory and regulatory T cells. Repertoires were generated with immunoSEQ multiplex PCR, while TCRdb's copy carries only in-frame clones and drops some. The sample has about 100,000 clones, 92% seen once. What was sequenced was non-Treg CD4+ T cells sorted from blood. These receptors came from a human donor in good health. Each CDR3 is given with its conserved first and last residue. A D gene is named only where the DNA matches it firmly.

d_call: TRBD2; j_call: TRBJ2-3; v_call: TRBV6-6; cdr3_aa: CASSLGLAGSTDTQYF; cdr3_nt: TGTGCCAGCAGTTTGGGACTAGCGGGAAGCACAGATACGCAGTATTTT
d_call: NA; j_call: TRBJ1-5; v_call: TRBV2; cdr3_aa: CASSGQFSNQPQHF; cdr3_nt: TGTGCCAGCAGTGGGCAGTTTAGCAATCAGCCCCAGCATTTT
d_call: TRBD1; j_call: TRBJ2-3; v_call: TRBV5-1; cdr3_aa: CASSIQGGTDTQYF; cdr3_nt: TGCGCCAGCAGCATACAGGGGGGAACAGATACGCAGTATTTT
d_call: NA; j_call: TRBJ2-7; v_call: TRBV4-1; cdr3_aa: CASSQNRGGEDYEQYF; cdr3_nt: TGCGCCAGCAGCCAAAATAGGGGGGGAGAGGACTACGAGCAGTACTTC
d_call: NA; j_call: TRBJ1-1; v_call: TRBV7-2; cdr3_aa: CASSGKGGTEAFF; cdr3_nt: TGTGCCAGCAGCGGTAAGGGAGGCACTGAAGCTTTCTTT
d_call: NA; j_call: TRBJ2-5; v_call: TRBV11-3; cdr3_aa: CASSLAQVSRGETQYF; cdr3_nt: TGTGCCAGCAGCTTAGCCCAGGTCTCTCGAGGGGAGACCCAGTACTTC
d_call: NA; j_call: TRBJ1-1; v_call: TRBV7-2; cdr3_aa: CASSLIAGRGTEAFF; cdr3_nt: TGTGCCAGCAGCCTCATTGCAGGGAGGGGTACTGAAGCTTTCTTT
d_call: TRBD2; j_call: TRBJ2-7; v_call: TRBV7-2; cdr3_aa: CASSLGLASEQYF; cdr3_nt: TGTGCCAGCAGCTTGGGACTAGCATCTGAGCAGTACTTC
d_call: NA; j_call: TRBJ2-2; v_call: TRBV10-3; cdr3_aa: CAISERQNTGELFF; cdr3_nt: TGTGCCATCAGTGAGAGACAGAACACCGGGGAGCTGTTTTTT
d_call: NA; j_call: TRBJ1-5; v_call: TRBV7-2; cdr3_aa: CASSNTNGGQPQHF; cdr3_nt: TGTGCCAGCAGCAACACCAACGGTGGACAGCCCCAGCATTTT
d_call: TRBD2; j_call: TRBJ2-2; v_call: TRBV5-1; cdr3_aa: CASSAGLAGVNGELFF; cdr3_nt: TGCGCCAGCAGCGCCGGACTAGCGGGAGTTAACGGGGAGCTGTTTTTT